In this sample, the clone carrying this TCR beta chain turned up many times. This sample was included in a study of T-cell reconstitution after alpha-beta-depleted transplantation in children. V was cut by 4 bases and J by 8 bases, with 11 bases left in between. CDR1 is DFQATT, CDR2 SNEGSKA, per germline (reference sequence). CDR3 length equals 12 residues. Researchers prepared the TCRbeta library using unique molecular identifiers, the study reports. Via MiXCR, TCRdb re-called the PCR reads, giving one row per CDR3 protein. The sample yields roughly 89,000 distinct CDR3 sequences, 10% to 15% seen once.

The receptor's source is a human donor who donated a stem cell graft to a child with inherited bone marrow failure. This chain uses TRBV20-1 with TRBJ1-4, with D hard to call. The input for sequencing was PBMCs from the stem cell graft donor, taken from the stem cell graft. The CDR3 loop is CSATLWHEKLFF. For the CDR3, the DNA is TGCAGTGCTACGTTGTGGCACGAAAAACTGTTTTTT.